The 29 T cell receptor beta chains below were found in one sample sequenced in a study of neurological immune-mediated disorders (dated by TCRdb to about 2019). The method was 5' RACE. The sequencer listed for this sample is Illumina HiSeq 2500. The public reads were reprocessed in TCRdb via fastp at Q25 and MiXCR, keeping in-frame beta chains. Records with the same CDR3 protein are collapsed into one entry carrying the most frequent genes and DNA. The sample table lists approximately 30,000 distinct CDR3 sequences, approximately 13% of them with a count of one. The ten largest account for about 2.3% of the sample. This specimen's time point label, interpreted: longitudinal time-point 2. Sequencing input: PBMCs. The receptors were sampled from a woman in her thirties or forties in good health.

This clonotype was found many times. The chain links TRBV7-9 to TRBJ1-2; 8 bases map to TRBD1. The CDR3 is made up of 16 amino acids. Germline loops: CDR1 SEHNR, CDR2 FQNEAQ (reference sequence). The J segment lost 1 base and the V segment lost 4 bases, leaving 8 bases of the junction unmatched. The CDR3 DNA reads TGTGCCAGCAGCTCTCCTACAGGGGGGAGTAACTATGGCTACACCTTC. This encodes CASSSPTGGSNYGYTF.

This clonotype has a count of ten or more. The chain carries TRBV7-2 and TRBJ1-2; D gene unclear. V was pared by 0 bases and J by 4 bases, with 6 bases between. Germline V gene sequence: CDR1 SGHTA, CDR2 FQGNSA. The CDR3 has 13 amino acids. The CDR3 sequence: CASSLAGFYGYTF. The CDR3 region has the DNA TGTGCCAGCAGCTTAGCGGGCTTCTATGGCTACACCTTC.

In its sample, this clonotype was seen many times. The chain employs TRBV5-1 and TRBJ2-5; D remains unclear. Germline V lookup: CDR1 SGHRS, CDR2 YFSETQ. The ends were cut back, 5 bases at V and 5 bases at J, with 4 bases in the middle. CDR3 length: 10 residues. The DNA of the CDR3 is TGCGCCAGCAGAGGCGAGACCCAGTACTTC. Its translation is CASRGETQYF.

This clonotype was seen many times. V is TRBV20-1 and J is TRBJ1-1; possible D gene TRBD1, 5 bases. The germline CDR1 and CDR2 sequences are DFQATT and SNEGSKA (reference sequence). The V end was cut by 1 base, the J end by 5 bases, with 14 bases between. CDR3 length: 14 amino acids. CDR3 residues: CSARGGGGKTEAFF. Written as DNA, the CDR3 is TGCAGTGCTAGAGGTGGGGGGGGGAAGACTGAAGCTTTCTTT.

This clonotype was detected many times. This sequence joins TRBV7-2 and TRBJ2-6; a weak D match, TRBD1 (5 bases). CDR3 length: 18 amino acids. The germline gives CDR1 SGHTA, CDR2 FQGNSA. V lost 5 bases and J lost 0, with 17 bases in between. The CDR3 loop is CASSPRGRFRSGANVLTF. Here the CDR3 DNA reads TGTGCCAGCAGCCCAAGGGGAAGGTTTCGCTCTGGGGCCAACGTCCTGACTTTC.

In its sample, this clonotype is medium-sized. The genes are TRBV5-1 and TRBJ2-3; 7 bases line up with TRBD2. In germline, CDR1 is SGHRS, CDR2 YFSETQ. J was trimmed by 2 bases and V by 5 bases; bases with no gene match: 5. The CDR3 is 14 amino acids. DNA of the CDR3: TGCGCCAGCAGACGGGACTATATCACAGATACGCAGTATTTT. It specifies CASRRDYITDTQYF.

This clonotype occurred many times. The chain uses TRBV24-1 and TRBJ2-7; D unresolved. Per the germline V gene, CDR1 is KGHDR and CDR2 is SFDVKD. The CDR3 runs 13 residues. Trimming removed 4 bases from V and 3 bases from J, with 9 bases in between. The CDR3 sequence: CATSDTGRYEQYF. The CDR3 nucleotides read TGTGCCACCAGTGACACCGGACGCTACGAGCAGTACTTC.

This clonotype was observed at least ten times. V is TRBV6-1 and J is TRBJ1-2, with D perhaps TRBD1 (5 bases). Trimming stripped 1 base from V and 0 bases from J, with 21 bases between. The CDR3 covers 19 residues. Germline V gene lookup returns CDR1 MNHNS and CDR2 SASEGT. CDR3 DNA: TGTGCCAGCAGTGAAGGGGGCGGATTCAACCGCGTCTCTAACTATGGCTACACCTTC. Its protein is CASSEGGGFNRVSNYGYTF.

This clonotype was recorded many times. This chain links TRBV15 with TRBJ2-1; 10 bases match TRBD2. The CDR3 contains 18 residues. Germline CDR1 reads LNHNV; CDR2 reads YYDKDF (reference sequence). Trimming removed 5 bases from V and 0 bases from J; junction bases left unmatched: 10. The CDR3 nucleotides read TGTGCCACCAGCCTTACTAGCGGGAAAGGGAGCTCCTACAATGAGCAGTTCTTC. Translated: CATSLTSGKGSSYNEQFF.

This clonotype was recorded at least ten times. CDR3 nucleotides: TGCAGTGCTAACAGCCCCGTCACAGATACGCAGTATTTT. Its translation: CSANSPVTDTQYF. This rearrangement joins TRBV20-1 to TRBJ2-3; D gene unclear. Germline CDR1 reads DFQATT; CDR2 reads SNEGSKA (reference sequence). This CDR3 contains 13 residues. Between the trimmed V and J ends, which lost 4 bases and 2 bases, there was a span of 10 bases.

This clonotype was detected a few times. V and J are TRBV4-3 and TRBJ1-1; D is ambiguous. CDR1 LGHNA and CDR2 YSLEER come from the germline V gene. Trimming stripped 0 bases from V and 3 bases from J, with 8 bases between. This CDR3 contains 14 residues. CDR3 amino acids: CASSQDLGYTEAFF. The DNA of the CDR3 is TGCGCCAGCAGCCAAGATCTCGGTTACACTGAAGCTTTCTTT.

This clonotype was counted many times. The rearrangement uses TRBV27 and TRBJ1-2; D is undetermined. The CDR3 is 13 amino acids. Germline V gives CDR1 MNHEY, CDR2 SMNVEV (reference sequence). V was pared by 9 bases and J by 4 bases, with 15 bases between. CDR3 sequence: CARLTRGFYGYTF. The CDR3 DNA reads TGTGCCAGGCTAACAAGAGGGTTCTATGGCTACACCTTC.

In its sample, this clonotype was seen many times. This sequence joins TRBV5-1 and TRBJ1-1; 7 nucleotides agree with TRBD1. J was trimmed by 3 bases and V by 4 bases; bases with no gene match: 9. CDR1 is SGHRS and CDR2 is YFSETQ in the germline V gene. The CDR3 length is 15 residues. CDR3 in DNA: TGCGCCAGCAGCCAGCTACAGGGGCCCCACACTGAAGCTTTCTTT. Translated: CASSQLQGPHTEAFF.

In this sample, this clonotype turned up many times. This chain connects TRBV3-1 to TRBJ1-2, with 7 bases fitting TRBD1. Per the germline V gene, CDR1 is LGHDT and CDR2 is YNNKEL (reference sequence). The V and J ends lost 4 bases and 5 bases, in that order; junction bases with no gene match: 4. The CDR3 totals 13 residues. CDR3 nucleotides: TGTGCCAGCAGCCCTCGACAGGGATATGGCTACACCTTC. The encoded protein is CASSPRQGYGYTF.

This clonotype has a count of ten or more. J is TRBJ2-2 and V is TRBV5-1; D perhaps matches TRBD2 (5 bases). Germline V gene lookup returns CDR1 SGHRS and CDR2 YFSETQ. The length of the CDR3 is 17 residues. The V end was cut by 0 bases, the J end by 3 bases, with 15 bases between. The CDR3, as DNA: TGCGCCAGCAGCTTGGCCGGGCGGGTAGGAGACACCGGGGAGCTGTTTTTT. It translates to CASSLAGRVGDTGELFF.

This clonotype was counted ten times or more. The V call is TRBV27, the J call TRBJ2-1; maybe TRBD1 (6 bases). This CDR3 contains 13 residues. The germline V and J ends were trimmed by 7 bases and 5 bases, with 12 bases remaining between them. Germline CDR1 is MNHEY and CDR2 is SMNVEV (reference sequence). As DNA, the CDR3 is TGTGCCAGCAAATATTGGGGGCACAATGAGCAGTTCTTC. Amino acids: CASKYWGHNEQFF.

In its sample, this clonotype was seen many times. This chain joins TRBV5-1 and TRBJ1-2, with 9 positions matching TRBD1. The CDR3 extends over 14 amino acids. V shed 2 bases, J shed 7 bases, and the junction held 6 bases outside the gene matches. Looked up from germline, CDR1 is SGHRS and CDR2 is YFSETQ. CDR3 amino acids: CASSFGTGPGGYTF. The CDR3 DNA sequence: TGCGCCAGCAGCTTCGGGACAGGGCCGGGTGGCTACACCTTC.

This clonotype is medium-sized within its sample. The V call is TRBV12-3 or TRBV12-4, the J call TRBJ1-4; D gene uncertain. Trimming removed 1 base at V and 8 bases at J, with 8 bases between. The length of the CDR3 is 13 residues. The CDR3 loop is CASSLVFGEKLFF. In nucleotides, the CDR3 is TGTGCCAGCAGTTTAGTCTTCGGCGAAAAACTGTTTTTT.

This clonotype is medium-sized by share. The rearrangement links TRBV20-1 to TRBJ2-3; 8 bases line up with TRBD2. Germline-derived CDR1 and CDR2 are DFQATT and SNEGSKA (reference sequence). CDR3 length equals 13 residues. Written as DNA, the CDR3 is TGCAGAGCGGGAGTGGGAGGTTCAGATACGCAGTATTTT. This translates into CRAGVGGSDTQYF.

This clonotype was detected ten times or more. The rearrangement uses TRBV29-1 and TRBJ1-1; D uncertain. This CDR3 contains 12 residues. Germline V CDR1 and CDR2: SQVTM, ANQGSEA. Trimming pared 7 bases from V and 1 base from J, leaving 10 bases between. The CDR3 protein is CSGHTRNTEAFF. The CDR3 DNA follows: TGCAGCGGGCATACCAGGAACACTGAAGCTTTCTTT.

By share, this clonotype counts as medium-sized (0.01 to 0.1%). The V call is TRBV2, the J call TRBJ2-2, with 15 bases aligning to TRBD2. The length of the CDR3 is 17 residues. Germline CDR1 is SNHLY and CDR2 is FYNNEI. The J segment lost 0 bases and the V segment lost 4 bases, leaving 0 bases of the junction unmatched. The CDR3 DNA is TGTGCCAGCAGTGGGACTAGCGGGAGGGCGAACACCGGGGAGCTGTTTTTT. It translates to CASSGTSGRANTGELFF.

This clonotype was seen at least ten times. The chain employs TRBV12-3 or TRBV12-4 and TRBJ1-2; D ambiguous. V lost 7 bases, J lost 8 bases, and 11 bases lay in between. There are 11 residues in the CDR3. The CDR3 DNA reads TGTGCCAGCACGACAACCGGGGGCTACACCTTC. As protein: CASTTTGGYTF.

This clonotype showed up many times. The chain joins TRBV6-2 or TRBV6-3 to TRBJ2-6, with 7 positions matching TRBD1. This CDR3 comprises 16 residues. Germline assignment: CDR1 MNHEY and CDR2 SVGEGT. Unmatched junction bases numbered 11, after V lost 7 bases and J lost 5 bases. In DNA form, the CDR3 reads TGTGCCAGCACGGCCTATGGACAGGAGTGGGCCAACGTCCTGACTTTC. Protein: CASTAYGQEWANVLTF.

This clonotype was seen at least ten times. This sequence joins TRBV7-2 and TRBJ1-2; no clear D gene. V gave up 6 bases and J gave up 4 bases, with 12 bases separating them. Germline lookup yields CDR1 SGHTA and CDR2 FQGNSA. The CDR3 is made up of 13 amino acids. This CDR3 is CASSLDGIYGYTF. CDR3 nucleotides: TGTGCCAGCAGTTTGGACGGAATCTATGGCTACACCTTC.

The sample holds many counts of this clonotype. The CDR3 sequence is CASSEGVGQGIVGSSPLHF. CDR3 nucleotide sequence: TGTGCCAGCAGCGAAGGCGTGGGACAGGGGATCGTGGGAAGTTCACCCCTCCACTTT. V is TRBV6-5 and J is TRBJ1-6, with 10 bases that match TRBD1. Unmatched junction bases numbered 20, after V lost 6 bases and J lost 9 bases. The CDR3 runs 19 residues. Germline V gene sequence: CDR1 MNHEY, CDR2 SVGAGI.

There are many counts of this clonotype. CDR3 in amino acids: CASSLDGGWQPQHF. The CDR3 bases are TGTGCCAGCAGCCTGGACGGGGGTTGGCAGCCCCAGCATTTT. The rearrangement links TRBV6-2 or TRBV6-3 to TRBJ1-5; the D gene is possibly TRBD1 (5 bases). V lost 6 bases to trimming and J lost 7 bases, with 16 bases between them. Germline V gives CDR1 MNHEY, CDR2 SVGEGT. The CDR3 is 14 amino acids.

This clonotype was seen many times. V and J are TRBV9 and TRBJ2-5; D perhaps matches TRBD1 (6 bases). The V and J ends lost 4 bases and 4 bases respectively, with 14 bases between them. Germline values: CDR1 SGDLS, CDR2 YYNGEE. The CDR3 spans 14 residues. The chain's CDR3 is CASSTTGWGETQYF. CDR3 nucleotides: TGTGCCAGCAGCACCACAGGGTGGGGAGAGACCCAGTACTTC.

This clonotype was seen at least ten times. V and J are TRBV20-1 and TRBJ2-1; tentatively, D is TRBD1 or TRBD2 (5 bases each). V lost 6 bases to trimming and J lost 10 bases, with 19 bases between them. CDR3 length: 13 residues. Germline V gene data show CDR1 as DFQATT and CDR2 as SNEGSKA (reference sequence). The CDR3 loop reads CSAPRRERGEQFF. The CDR3 region has the DNA TGCAGTGCCCCTCGAAGGGAACGGGGCGAGCAGTTCTTC.

In this sample, this clonotype turned up many times. The chain links TRBV6-6 to TRBJ2-1; no firm D call. The CDR3 loop spans 10 amino acids. The ends were cut back, 3 bases at V and 16 bases at J, with 10 bases in the middle. Looked up from germline, CDR1 is MNHNY and CDR2 is SVGAGI (reference sequence). CDR3 sequence: CASSYEEFFF. In DNA form, the CDR3 reads TGTGCCAGCAGTTATGAGGAGTTCTTCTTC.